The rows below give T cell receptor beta chains drawn from one sample of a study of technical replicates of blood from a few donors. Using immunoSEQ multiplex PCR, the repertoire was profiled, and TCRdb retains in-frame clones only, with some absent. This table holds about 100,000 clones, around 95% found once. Sequences were obtained from T cells isolated from PBMCs. These receptors all stem from a human donor in good health. CDR3s include the opening cysteine and the closing phenylalanine or tryptophan. A D gene is named only where the DNA matches it firmly.

CDR3nt: TGTGCCAGCAGTTTATCCCCGTCGCGGGCGTGGACCGGGGAGCTGTTTTTT
CDR3aa: CASSLSPSRAWTGELFF
v_gene: TRBV27
d_gene: NA
j_gene: TRBJ2-2

CDR3nt: TGTGCCAGCAGCTGGACCGGGACAGCGAACTATGGCTACACCTTC
CDR3aa: CASSWTGTANYGYTF
v_gene: TRBV5-6
d_gene: TRBD1
j_gene: TRBJ1-2

CDR3nt: TGCGCCAGCAGCGCCTCCGGGACACCTGTTTACGAGCAGTACTTC
CDR3aa: CASSASGTPVYEQYF
v_gene: TRBV5-1
d_gene: NA
j_gene: TRBJ2-7

CDR3nt: TGTGCCAGCAGCTTACCGGGACAGGGGTACGGCTACACCTTC
CDR3aa: CASSLPGQGYGYTF
v_gene: TRBV5-4
d_gene: TRBD1
j_gene: TRBJ1-2

CDR3nt: TGTGCCAGCAGGAGAGGATCCGGGACTAGCCTATACAATGAGCAGTTCTTC
CDR3aa: CASRRGSGTSLYNEQFF
v_gene: TRBV11-1
d_gene: TRBD2
j_gene: TRBJ2-1

CDR3nt: TGTGCCAGTAGGATGGGGACAACAGAAACAAGCAATCAGCCCCAGCATTTT
CDR3aa: CASRMGTTETSNQPQHF
v_gene: TRBV27
d_gene: NA
j_gene: TRBJ1-5

CDR3nt: TGTGCCAGCAGCACAGGGGGCGGCACTGAAGCTTTCTTT
CDR3aa: CASSTGGGTEAFF
v_gene: TRBV9
d_gene: TRBD1
j_gene: TRBJ1-1

CDR3nt: TGCAGCGTTGAAGATAGGGGACAGAGCTCCTACAATGAGCAGTTCTTC
CDR3aa: CSVEDRGQSSYNEQFF
v_gene: TRBV29-1
d_gene: TRBD1
j_gene: TRBJ2-1

CDR3nt: TGTGCCAGCAGCTTCGGGTCAACCCAGCATTTT
CDR3aa: CASSFGSTQHF
v_gene: TRBV7-9
d_gene: NA
j_gene: TRBJ1-5

CDR3nt: TGCGCCAGCAGCTCCTACCGGGACAGCTCAGAAAGGAGCTCCTACGAGCAGTACTTC
CDR3aa: CASSSYRDSSERSSYEQYF
v_gene: TRBV5-1
d_gene: TRBD1
j_gene: TRBJ2-7

CDR3nt: TGTGCCAGCAGCCCGGACGCGGGGTCTTTCGCTGGGGCCCAGCATTTT
CDR3aa: CASSPDAGSFAGAQHF
v_gene: TRBV7-9
d_gene: NA
j_gene: TRBJ1-5

CDR3nt: TGTGCCAGCAGTTACTCGCCGCTATCGCCCCAGCATTTT
CDR3aa: CASSYSPLSPQHF
v_gene: TRBV6-6
d_gene: NA
j_gene: TRBJ1-5

CDR3nt: TGCGCCAGCAGCTCGTTCTTGGACAGCCGCTCCTACAATGAGCAGTTCTTC
CDR3aa: CASSSFLDSRSYNEQFF
v_gene: TRBV5-1
d_gene: NA
j_gene: TRBJ2-1

CDR3nt: TGTGCCACAACCCAAAGTGGCAGTTCCTCCTACGAGCAGTACTTC
CDR3aa: CATTQSGSSSYEQYF
v_gene: TRBV15
d_gene: NA
j_gene: TRBJ2-7

CDR3nt: TGCGCCAGCAGCTTGGGGCTAACAGCTAACGAGCAGTACTTC
CDR3aa: CASSLGLTANEQYF
v_gene: TRBV5-1
d_gene: NA
j_gene: TRBJ2-7

CDR3nt: TGTGCCAGCAGTTCGGCGGGAGCGGGGGGGCAAGAGACCCAGTACTTC
CDR3aa: CASSSAGAGGQETQYF
v_gene: TRBV2
d_gene: TRBD2
j_gene: TRBJ2-5

CDR3nt: TGTGCCAGCAGTTACTCACCACTTGGACAGGGTCAGCCCCAGCATTTT
CDR3aa: CASSYSPLGQGQPQHF
v_gene: TRBV6-5
d_gene: TRBD1
j_gene: TRBJ1-5

CDR3nt: TGTGCCAGCAGCTTAGGAACCCTCGGGAGCCCCACAGATACGCAGTATTTT
CDR3aa: CASSLGTLGSPTDTQYF
v_gene: TRBV7-9
d_gene: NA
j_gene: TRBJ2-3

CDR3nt: TGCGCCAGCAGCTTGGAACAGGGGAGATACGGGCAGTACTTC
CDR3aa: CASSLEQGRYGQYF
v_gene: TRBV5-1
d_gene: TRBD1
j_gene: TRBJ2-7

CDR3nt: TGTGCCAGCCCACCACCCCGGACTAGCGGGAAGGTATATGAGCAGTTCTTC
CDR3aa: CASPPPRTSGKVYEQFF
v_gene: TRBV5-8
d_gene: TRBD2
j_gene: TRBJ2-1

CDR3nt: TGTGCCAGCAGCTTAACTAGCGGGAGAGGTCCCCCTTCCTACGAGCAGTACTTC
CDR3aa: CASSLTSGRGPPSYEQYF
v_gene: TRBV7-8
d_gene: TRBD2
j_gene: TRBJ2-7

CDR3nt: TGTGCCTGGGGGGGACTAGCGGGGGGAGCAGATACGCAGTATTTT
CDR3aa: CAWGGLAGGADTQYF
v_gene: TRBV30
d_gene: TRBD2
j_gene: TRBJ2-3

CDR3nt: TGTGCCAGCAGCTTCGTGACTAGCGGGAGCCACGAGCAGTACTTC
CDR3aa: CASSFVTSGSHEQYF
v_gene: TRBV11-2
d_gene: TRBD2
j_gene: TRBJ2-7

CDR3nt: TGTGCCAGCAGTTTTCAGGGGACCTCCTACGAGCAGTACTTC
CDR3aa: CASSFQGTSYEQYF
v_gene: TRBV27
d_gene: NA
j_gene: TRBJ2-7

CDR3nt: TGTGCCAGTAGTATACCCCACTACGAGCAGTACTTC
CDR3aa: CASSIPHYEQYF
v_gene: TRBV19
d_gene: NA
j_gene: TRBJ2-7

CDR3nt: TGCGCCAGCAGCTTGAACAGGGGAGATACGCAGTATTTT
CDR3aa: CASSLNRGDTQYF
v_gene: TRBV5-1
d_gene: TRBD1
j_gene: TRBJ2-3

CDR3nt: TGTGCCAGCAGGGAAACTCAGGCCGACGAGCAGTACTTC
CDR3aa: CASRETQADEQYF
v_gene: TRBV6-1
d_gene: NA
j_gene: TRBJ2-7

CDR3nt: TGTGCCACCAAACCCCGCGCGGGAGGTACTTACAATGAGCAGTTCTTC
CDR3aa: CATKPRAGGTYNEQFF
v_gene: TRBV15
d_gene: TRBD2
j_gene: TRBJ2-1

CDR3nt: TGTGCCAGCAGTTTGCAGTTAGGGGGCGCGAACACTGAAGCTTTCTTT
CDR3aa: CASSLQLGGANTEAFF
v_gene: TRBV27
d_gene: TRBD1
j_gene: TRBJ1-1

CDR3nt: TGTGCCAGCAGACAGGGGATAAGATACAATGAGCAGTTCTTC
CDR3aa: CASRQGIRYNEQFF
v_gene: TRBV6-6
d_gene: TRBD1
j_gene: TRBJ2-1

CDR3nt: TGTGCCAGCAGCTTAGGCAGGGGAGAGACCCAGTACTTC
CDR3aa: CASSLGRGETQYF
v_gene: TRBV7-9
d_gene: NA
j_gene: TRBJ2-5

CDR3nt: TGCGCCAGCAGCTTCGGGGGTCGGGAGACCCAGTACTTC
CDR3aa: CASSFGGRETQYF
v_gene: TRBV5-1
d_gene: NA
j_gene: TRBJ2-5

CDR3nt: TGTGCCAGCAGTCCCGTGGGGCTCTCTGGAAACACCATATATTTT
CDR3aa: CASSPVGLSGNTIYF
v_gene: TRBV6-5
d_gene: NA
j_gene: TRBJ1-3

CDR3nt: TGCAGTGCTAGACTCGGGGGGGAGCAGTACTTC
CDR3aa: CSARLGGEQYF
v_gene: TRBV20-1
d_gene: TRBD2
j_gene: TRBJ2-7

CDR3nt: TGCGCCACCCATCCTCTAGCGGGGGACACCGGGGAGCTGTTTTTT
CDR3aa: CATHPLAGDTGELFF
v_gene: TRBV5-1
d_gene: TRBD2
j_gene: TRBJ2-2

CDR3nt: TGTGCCGGAGGGGGCAGTGGAAACACCATATATTTT
CDR3aa: CAGGGSGNTIYF
v_gene: TRBV19
d_gene: TRBD1
j_gene: TRBJ1-3

CDR3nt: TGTGCCAGCAGCTTACGCGGTACACAAGAGACCCAGTACTTC
CDR3aa: CASSLRGTQETQYF
v_gene: TRBV11-2
d_gene: NA
j_gene: TRBJ2-5

CDR3nt: TGTGCCAGCAGTTTAAGAGGGAACTATGGCTACACCTTC
CDR3aa: CASSLRGNYGYTF
v_gene: TRBV27
d_gene: NA
j_gene: TRBJ1-2

CDR3nt: TGCAGCGCCAGAAGAGGGGAGCTGTTTTTT
CDR3aa: CSARRGELFF
v_gene: TRBV29-1
d_gene: NA
j_gene: TRBJ2-2

CDR3nt: TGTGCCAGCAGCACATACGGGGGTCCATTCTACGAGCAGTACTTC
CDR3aa: CASSTYGGPFYEQYF
v_gene: TRBV9
d_gene: NA
j_gene: TRBJ2-7